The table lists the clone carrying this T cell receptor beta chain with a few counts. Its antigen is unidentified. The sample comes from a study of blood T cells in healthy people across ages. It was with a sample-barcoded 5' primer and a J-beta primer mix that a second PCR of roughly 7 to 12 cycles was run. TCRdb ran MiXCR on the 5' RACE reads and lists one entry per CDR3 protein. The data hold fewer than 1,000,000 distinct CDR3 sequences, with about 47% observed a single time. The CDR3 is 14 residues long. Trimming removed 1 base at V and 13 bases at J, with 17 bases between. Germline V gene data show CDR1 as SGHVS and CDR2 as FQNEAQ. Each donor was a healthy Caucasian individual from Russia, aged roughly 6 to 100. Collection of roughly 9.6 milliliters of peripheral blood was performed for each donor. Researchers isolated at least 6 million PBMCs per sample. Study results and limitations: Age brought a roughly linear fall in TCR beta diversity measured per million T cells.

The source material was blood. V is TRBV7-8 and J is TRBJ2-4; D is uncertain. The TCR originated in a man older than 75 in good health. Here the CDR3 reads CASSLGASTTEQYF. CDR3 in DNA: TGTGCCAGCAGCTTAGGGGCTTCGACCACTGAGCAGTACTTC. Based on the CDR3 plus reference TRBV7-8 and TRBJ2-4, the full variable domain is GAGVSQSPRYKVAKRGQDVALRCDPISGHVSLFWYQQALGQGPEFLTYFQNEAQLDKSGLPSDRFFAERPEGSVSTLKIQRTQQEDSAVYLCASSLGASTTEQYFGAGTRLSVL.